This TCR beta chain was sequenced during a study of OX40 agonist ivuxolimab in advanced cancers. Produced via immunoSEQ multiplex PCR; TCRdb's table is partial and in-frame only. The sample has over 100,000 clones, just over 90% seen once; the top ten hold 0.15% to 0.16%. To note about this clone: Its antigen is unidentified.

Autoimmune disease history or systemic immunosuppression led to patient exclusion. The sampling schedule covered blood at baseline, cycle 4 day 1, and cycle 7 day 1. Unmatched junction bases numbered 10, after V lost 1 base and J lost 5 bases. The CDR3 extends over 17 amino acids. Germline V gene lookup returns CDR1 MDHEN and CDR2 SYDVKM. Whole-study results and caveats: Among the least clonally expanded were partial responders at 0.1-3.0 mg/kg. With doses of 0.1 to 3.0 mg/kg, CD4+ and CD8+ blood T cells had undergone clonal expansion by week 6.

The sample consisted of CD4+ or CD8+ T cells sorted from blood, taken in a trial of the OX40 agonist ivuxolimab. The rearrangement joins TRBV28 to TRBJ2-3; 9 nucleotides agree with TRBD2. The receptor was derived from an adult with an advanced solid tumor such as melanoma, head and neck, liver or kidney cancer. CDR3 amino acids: CASSLYGGSGSEDTQYF. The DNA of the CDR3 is TGTGCCAGCAGTTTATACGGCGGTAGCGGGAGTGAAGATACGCAGTATTTT.